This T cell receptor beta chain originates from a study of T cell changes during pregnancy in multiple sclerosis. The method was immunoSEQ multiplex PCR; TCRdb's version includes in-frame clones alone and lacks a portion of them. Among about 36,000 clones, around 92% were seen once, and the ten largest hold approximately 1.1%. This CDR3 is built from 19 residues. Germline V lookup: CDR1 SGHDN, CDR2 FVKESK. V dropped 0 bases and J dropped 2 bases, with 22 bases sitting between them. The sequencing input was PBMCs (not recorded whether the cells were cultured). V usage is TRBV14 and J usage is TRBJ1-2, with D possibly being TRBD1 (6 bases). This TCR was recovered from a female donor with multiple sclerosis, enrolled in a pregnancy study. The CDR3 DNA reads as TGTGCCAGCAGCCAAGATCTGGAGGGTCTTGGGGGCGTCAACTATGGCTACACCTTC. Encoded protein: CASSQDLEGLGGVNYGYTF. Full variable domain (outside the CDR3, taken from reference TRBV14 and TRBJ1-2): EAGVTQFPSHSVIEKGQTVTLRCDPISGHDNLYWYRRVMGKEIKFLLHFVKESKQDESGMPNNRFLAERTGGTYSTLKVQPAELEDSGVYFCASSQDLEGLGGVNYGYTFGSGTRLTVV.